Each of the 28 T cell receptor beta chains below was sequenced from the same sample in a study of CD8 T cells in Susac syndrome. RNA in amounts of roughly 0.5 to 1 ug was reverse transcribed with random hexamers. TCRdb itself ran the immunoSEQ multiplex PCR reads through MiXCR, one entry per CDR3 protein. The profile shows around 180,000 distinct CDR3 sequences, 90% to 96% of them singletons. The sequencing input was CD4+ T cells from PBMCs. The origin of the receptors is a human donor with multiple sclerosis.

The V and J genes are TRBV29-1 and TRBJ1-1, with a possible D match to TRBD1 (6 bases). V was clipped by 8 bases and J by 3 bases, with 22 bases between them. CDR1 and CDR2 from the germline V gene are SQVTM and ANQGSEA. The CDR3 contains 15 residues. The CDR3, as DNA: TGCAGCCTCACGAAGGACAGCCTGGGGTACACTGAAGCTTTCTTT. It specifies CSLTKDSLGYTEAFF.

The rearrangement uses TRBV30 and TRBJ1-2; D is uncertain. The V and J ends lost 2 bases and 8 bases respectively, with 12 bases between them. Germline assignment: CDR1 GTSNPN and CDR2 SVGIG (reference sequence). The CDR3 is 12 amino acids. The CDR3 loop is CAWSTDRYGYTF. The CDR3 coding sequence is TGTGCCTGGAGTACAGATCGGTACGGCTACACCTTC.

This clonotype appeared a single time. The chain links TRBV25-1 to TRBJ1-1; TRBD1 matches 8 bases. The CDR3 spans 13 residues. V trimming: 2 bases; J trimming: 8 bases; junction bases outside the gene matches: 4. Looked up from germline, CDR1 is MGHDK and CDR2 is SYGVNS. This CDR3 reads CASSEQGAPEAFF. CDR3 nucleotides: TGTGCCAGCAGTGAACAGGGGGCTCCGGAAGCTTTCTTT.

The chain has TRBV19 and TRBJ1-2; D not certain. The CDR3 covers 13 residues. V was shortened by 4 bases and J by 2 bases, with 8 bases between the two germline ends. CDR1 LNHDA and CDR2 SQIVND come from the germline V gene (reference sequence). CDR3 sequence: CASSNDRNYGYTF. The CDR3 DNA is TGTGCCAGTAGTAATGATAGGAACTATGGCTACACCTTC. Variable domain in full (rest from reference TRBV19 and TRBJ1-2): DGGITQSPKYLFRKEGQNVTLSCEQNLNHDAMYWYRQDPGQGLRLIYYSQIVNDFQKGDIAEGYSVSREKKESFPLTVTSAQKNPTAFYLCASSNDRNYGYTFGSGTRLTVV.

In this sample, this clonotype turned up once. The chain is built from TRBV2 and TRBJ1-5; D gene unclear. V lost 7 bases, J lost 1 base, and 11 bases lay in between. This CDR3 is built from 14 residues. CDR1 is SNHLY, CDR2 FYNNEI, per germline. CDR3 amino acids: CASTRQTSNQPQHF. The CDR3 DNA follows: TGTGCCAGCACACGTCAGACGAGCAATCAGCCCCAGCATTTT. Looking up the rest from reference TRBV2 and TRBJ1-5 gives the full variable domain: EPEVTQTPSHQVTQMGQEVILRCVPISNHLYFYWYRQILGQKVEFLVSFYNNEISEKSEIFDDQFSVERPDGSNFTLKIRSTKLEDSAMYFCASTRQTSNQPQHFGDGTRLSIL.

V is TRBV6-2 or TRBV6-3 and J is TRBJ2-3, with D possibly matching TRBD1 (5 bases). This CDR3 is 14 amino acids long. CDR1 is MNHEY, CDR2 SVGEGT, per germline. Trimming took off 5 bases at V and 0 bases at J, with 9 bases between the two ends. This CDR3 reads CASSPGSSTDTQYF. The CDR3 coding sequence is TGTGCCAGCAGTCCAGGGTCGAGCACAGATACGCAGTATTTT.

CDR3 DNA sequence: TGCAGTGCCGTGGAGCAAGACGGATCCTATGGCTACACCTTC. Amino acid sequence: CSAVEQDGSYGYTF. The rearrangement joins TRBV20-1 to TRBJ1-2, with no clear D. This CDR3 comprises 14 residues. Germline CDR1 is DFQATT and CDR2 is SNEGSKA (reference sequence). V lost 6 bases to trimming and J lost 4 bases, with 18 bases between them.

The chain joins TRBV2 to TRBJ2-5; D is ambiguous. The CDR3 length is 13 residues. V gave up 4 bases and J gave up 3 bases, with 9 bases separating them. Per the germline V gene, CDR1 is SNHLY and CDR2 is FYNNEI. The CDR3 sequence: CASSANSKETQYF. The CDR3 DNA reads TGTGCCAGCAGTGCTAACAGCAAAGAGACCCAGTACTTC. Using reference TRBV2 and TRBJ2-5 for the parts outside the CDR3, the full variable domain is EPEVTQTPSHQVTQMGQEVILRCVPISNHLYFYWYRQILGQKVEFLVSFYNNEISEKSEIFDDQFSVERPDGSNFTLKIRSTKLEDSAMYFCASSANSKETQYFGPGTRLLVL.

This clonotype was counted once. The chain carries TRBV29-1 and TRBJ1-1; D gene ambiguous. This CDR3 contains 12 residues. V was shortened by 6 bases and J by 2 bases, with 10 bases between the two germline ends. CDR1 and CDR2 from the germline V gene are SQVTM and ANQGSEA. In DNA form, the CDR3 reads TGCAGCGTGAAGGGTCCCAACACTGAAGCTTTCTTT. This codes for CSVKGPNTEAFF. Full variable domain (missing parts from reference TRBV29-1 and TRBJ1-1): SAVISQKPSRDICQRGTSLTIQCQVDSQVTMMFWYRQQPGQSLTLIATANQGSEATYESGFVIDKFPISRPNLTFSTLTVSNMSPEDSSIYLCSVKGPNTEAFFGQGTRLTVV.

The J gene is TRBJ1-6, the V gene TRBV7-9; D is undetermined. V lost 5 bases, J lost 6 bases, and 8 bases lay in between. This CDR3 has 13 amino acids. The germline gives CDR1 SEHNR, CDR2 FQNEAQ (reference sequence). CDR3 amino acids: CASSPEANSPLHF. The DNA of the CDR3 is TGTGCCAGCAGCCCCGAAGCTAATTCACCCCTCCACTTT.

The V and J genes are TRBV7-8 and TRBJ1-2; possibly TRBD1 for D (6 bases). Germline assignment: CDR1 SGHVS and CDR2 FQNEAQ. Trimming cost V 5 bases and J 6 bases, with 19 bases left between them. The CDR3 loop spans 15 amino acids. The chain's CDR3 is CASSPVRGTTHGYTF. The CDR3 nucleotides read TGTGCCAGCAGCCCCGTCAGGGGTACGACACATGGCTACACCTTC.

V usage is TRBV7-9 and J usage is TRBJ2-1, with 9 bases aligning to TRBD2. This CDR3 spans 15 amino acids. Germline-derived CDR1 and CDR2 are SEHNR and FQNEAQ (reference sequence). J gave up 7 bases and V 2 bases, and 6 bases lay outside the gene matches. The CDR3 here is CASSLTSGGSNEQFF. CDR3 nucleotide sequence: TGTGCCAGCAGCTTAACAAGCGGGGGGTCGAATGAGCAGTTCTTC.

The chain joins TRBV7-9 to TRBJ1-6; D unresolved. Germline CDR1 reads SEHNR; CDR2 reads FQNEAQ (reference sequence). The CDR3 spans 9 residues. As DNA, the CDR3 is TGTGCGGGCGATTCACCCCTCCACTTT. It codes for CAGDSPLHF.

This clonotype was observed a single time. The chain has TRBV11-2 and TRBJ2-2; 8 nucleotides line up with TRBD1. V gave up 3 bases and J gave up 3 bases; unmatched junction bases: 3. Germline lookup yields CDR1 SGHAT and CDR2 FQNNGV. The CDR3 totals 15 residues. The CDR3 sequence is CASSFNRGYTGELFF. CDR3 in DNA: TGTGCCAGCAGCTTCAACAGGGGGTACACCGGGGAGCTGTTTTTT.

The rearrangement joins TRBV9 to TRBJ2-1; D unclear. Germline assignment: CDR1 SGDLS and CDR2 YYNGEE. The length of the CDR3 is 15 residues. Trimming cost V 7 bases and J 2 bases, with 16 bases left between them. The CDR3 is CASHICARPYNEQFF. The CDR3 nucleotides are TGTGCCAGCCACATTTGCGCGCGGCCCTACAATGAGCAGTTCTTC.

The chain is built from TRBV4-3 and TRBJ1-6; 7 nucleotides match TRBD1. V dropped 5 bases and J dropped 8; count of bases not matched to a gene: 18. The CDR3 consists of 18 residues. Germline-derived CDR1 and CDR2 are LGHNA and YSLEER. The CDR3 bases are TGCGCCAGCAGCAACCATTGGGGGGCCGGGACAGATTATTCACCCCTCCACTTT. As protein: CASSNHWGAGTDYSPLHF.

DNA for the CDR3: TGTGCCAGCAGCCCCCCGTTGACAGGGCAAGAGACCCAGTACTTC. Encoded protein: CASSPPLTGQETQYF. The chain carries TRBV3-1 and TRBJ2-5; the match to TRBD1 covers 7 bases. The CDR3 is 15 amino acids. V lost 4 bases to trimming and J lost 2 bases; unmatched junction nucleotides: 7. Germline V lookup: CDR1 LGHDT, CDR2 YNNKEL (reference sequence).

The rearrangement links TRBV25-1 to TRBJ1-2, with 7 positions matching TRBD1. The germline V gene has CDR1 MGHDK and CDR2 SYGVNS. The CDR3 consists of 13 residues. Trimming took 3 bases from V and 4 from J; bases not matched to a gene: 2. CDR3 residues: CASSETGIYGYTF. In DNA form, the CDR3 reads TGTGCCAGCAGTGAGACAGGGATCTATGGCTACACCTTC.

The chain links TRBV29-1 to TRBJ2-6; TRBD1 matches 11 bases. The germline gives CDR1 SQVTM, CDR2 ANQGSEA. This CDR3 comprises 19 residues. V was clipped by 6 bases and J by 0 bases; unmatched bases: 13. The DNA for the CDR3 is TGCAGCGTGCCGTTGAGAGGGACAGGGGGAATCTCTGGGGCCAACGTCCTGACTTTC. This sequence encodes CSVPLRGTGGISGANVLTF. The full variable domain, with the rest looked up from reference TRBV29-1 and TRBJ2-6, is SAVISQKPSRDICQRGTSLTIQCQVDSQVTMMFWYRQQPGQSLTLIATANQGSEATYESGFVIDKFPISRPNLTFSTLTVSNMSPEDSSIYLCSVPLRGTGGISGANVLTFGAGSRLTVL.

The chain has TRBV27 and TRBJ1-1; 9 positions agree with TRBD1. V gave up 6 bases and J gave up 3 bases; unmatched junction bases: 5. Germline loops: CDR1 MNHEY, CDR2 SMNVEV (reference sequence). The CDR3 is made up of 14 amino acids. CDR3: CASRQQGAHTEAFF. In DNA, the CDR3 is TGTGCCAGCAGACAACAGGGGGCCCACACTGAAGCTTTCTTT.

The rearrangement joins TRBV16 to TRBJ2-5; D perhaps matches TRBD2 (5 bases). Germline lookup yields CDR1 KGHSY and CDR2 FQNENV. The CDR3 loop spans 13 amino acids. V was cut by 2 bases and J by 7 bases, with 11 bases left in between. The CDR3, as DNA: TGTGCCAGCAGCCAACTAGACGGAGGGACCCAGTACTTC. This translates into CASSQLDGGTQYF.

The chain combines TRBV12-3 or TRBV12-4 with TRBJ1-2; 8 nucleotides agree with TRBD1. The CDR3 contains 12 residues. V was clipped by 6 bases and J by 11 bases; unmatched bases: 8. Here the CDR3 reads CASSLEQGVYTF. The CDR3, as DNA: TGTGCCAGCAGCCTGGAACAGGGGGTGTACACCTTC.

The V call is TRBV6-6, the J call TRBJ2-1, with D uncertain. Germline lookup yields CDR1 MNHNY and CDR2 SVGAGI (reference sequence). The length of the CDR3 is 13 residues. Trimming took 0 bases from V and 8 from J, leaving 8 bases between them. This CDR3 reads CASSYSGVHEQFF. CDR3 nucleotide sequence: TGTGCCAGCAGTTACTCTGGGGTCCATGAGCAGTTCTTC.

V and J are TRBV29-1 and TRBJ2-2; 8 bases are a match to TRBD1. Germline V CDR1 and CDR2: SQVTM, ANQGSEA. The CDR3 contains 14 residues. V lost 6 bases, J lost 8 bases, and 11 bases stayed unmatched. Here the CDR3 reads CSVPTGTGRGELFF. CDR3 sequence (DNA): TGCAGCGTCCCAACCGGGACAGGAAGGGGGGAGCTGTTTTTT.

The CDR3 sequence: CASSLVGTLYEQYF. The CDR3 DNA sequence: TGTGCCAGCAGCTTAGTGGGCACCCTCTACGAGCAGTACTTC. The chain combines TRBV7-8 with TRBJ2-7; D uncertain. The germline gives CDR1 SGHVS, CDR2 FQNEAQ. The CDR3 is 14 amino acids. Trimming shortened V by 1 base and J by 3 bases, and 10 bases separated the two germline ends.

The V gene is TRBV10-3, the J gene TRBJ2-5, with 14 bases lining up with TRBD2. This CDR3 has 15 residues. V shed 2 bases and J 4 bases; nucleotides not matched to a gene: 0. Germline V gene lookup returns CDR1 ENHRY and CDR2 SYGVKD. CDR3 in amino acids: CAISEGLAGGETQYF. DNA of the CDR3: TGTGCCATCAGTGAGGGACTAGCGGGGGGAGAGACCCAGTACTTC.

This rearrangement joins TRBV7-9 to TRBJ2-7, with D possibly being TRBD1 (5 bases). V was pared by 2 bases and J by 2 bases, with 7 bases between. There are 13 residues in the CDR3. Germline CDR1 reads SEHNR; CDR2 reads FQNEAQ (reference sequence). This chain's CDR3 is CASSLLGAYEQYF. In nucleotides, the CDR3 is TGTGCCAGCAGCTTACTAGGGGCCTACGAGCAGTACTTC.

This rearrangement joins TRBV29-1 to TRBJ1-2; D possibly corresponds to TRBD1 (6 bases). Trimming removed 6 bases from V and 0 bases from J, with 17 bases in between. Germline-derived CDR1 and CDR2 are SQVTM and ANQGSEA. The CDR3 consists of 15 residues. The CDR3 coding sequence is TGCAGCGTCATTCCGGACAGCCGCGCTAACTATGGCTACACCTTC. Amino acids: CSVIPDSRANYGYTF.